This T cell receptor beta chain was sequenced in a study of T cells in Graves' hyperthyroidism and ophthalmopathy. Germline V gene sequence: CDR1 MNHNS, CDR2 SASEGT. This CDR3 is built from 15 residues. V trimming: 6 bases; J trimming: 7 bases; junction bases outside the gene matches: 13. Comments on this clonotype: Given a much more abundant clone one base away, this may be a read error.

The CDR3 regions of TCR beta were amplified from RNA transcripts. First-round RT-PCR of the TCR CDR3 relied on the HTBI primer set. TCRdb reprocessed the multiplex PCR reads with MiXCR, giving one entry per CDR3 protein. The sample has about 640,000 distinct CDR3 sequences; roughly 20% are singletons. The chain employs TRBV6-1 and TRBJ2-5; 8 nucleotides agree with TRBD1. The sequence derives from a man aged 25-45 years with Graves' ophthalmopathy. Specimen: blood. The CDR3 is CASSTSGPTGGTQYF. In DNA form, the CDR3 reads TGTGCCAGCAGCACGAGCGGACCTACAGGGGGGACCCAGTACTTC.